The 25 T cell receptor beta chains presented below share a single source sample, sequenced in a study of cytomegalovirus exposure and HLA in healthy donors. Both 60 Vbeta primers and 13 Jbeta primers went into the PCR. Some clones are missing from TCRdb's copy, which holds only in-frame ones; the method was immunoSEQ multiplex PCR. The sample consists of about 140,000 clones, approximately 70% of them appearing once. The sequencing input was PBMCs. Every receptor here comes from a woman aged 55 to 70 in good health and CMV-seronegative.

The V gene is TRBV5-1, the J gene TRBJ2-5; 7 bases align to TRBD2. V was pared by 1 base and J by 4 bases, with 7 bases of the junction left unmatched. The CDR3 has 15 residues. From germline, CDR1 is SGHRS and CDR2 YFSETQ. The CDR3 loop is CASSLSGADGETQYF. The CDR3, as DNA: TGCGCCAGCAGCTTGAGCGGGGCGGATGGAGAGACCCAGTACTTC.

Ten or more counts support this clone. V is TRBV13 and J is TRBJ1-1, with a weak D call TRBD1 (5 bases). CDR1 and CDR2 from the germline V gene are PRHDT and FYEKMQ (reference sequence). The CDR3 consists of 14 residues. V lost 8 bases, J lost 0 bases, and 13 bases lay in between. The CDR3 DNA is TGTGCCAGCCGGACGGGGGGAATGAACACTGAAGCTTTCTTT. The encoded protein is CASRTGGMNTEAFF.

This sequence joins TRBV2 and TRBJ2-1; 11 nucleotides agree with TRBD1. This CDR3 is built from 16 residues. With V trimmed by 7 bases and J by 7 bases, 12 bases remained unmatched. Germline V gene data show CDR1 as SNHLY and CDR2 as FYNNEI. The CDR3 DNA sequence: TGTGCCAGCATTTACGCCGGGACAGGGGGAAAGAATGAGCAGTTCTTC. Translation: CASIYAGTGGKNEQFF. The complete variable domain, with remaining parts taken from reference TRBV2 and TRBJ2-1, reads EPEVTQTPSHQVTQMGQEVILRCVPISNHLYFYWYRQILGQKVEFLVSFYNNEISEKSEIFDDQFSVERPDGSNFTLKIRSTKLEDSAMYFCASIYAGTGGKNEQFFGPGTRLTVL.

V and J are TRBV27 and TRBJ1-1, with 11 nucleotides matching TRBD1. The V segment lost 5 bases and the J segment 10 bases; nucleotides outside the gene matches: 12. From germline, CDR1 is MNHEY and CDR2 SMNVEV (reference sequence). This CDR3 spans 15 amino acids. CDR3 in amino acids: CASSPGQGVLRGAFF. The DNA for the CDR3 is TGTGCCAGCAGTCCGGGACAGGGGGTACTTAGGGGAGCTTTCTTT.

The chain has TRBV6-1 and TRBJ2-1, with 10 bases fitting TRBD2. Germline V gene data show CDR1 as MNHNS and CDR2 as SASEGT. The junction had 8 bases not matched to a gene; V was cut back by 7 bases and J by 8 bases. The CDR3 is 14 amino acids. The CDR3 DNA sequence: TGTGCCAGCATCCGGCTAGCGGGAGAGTATGAGCAGTTCTTC. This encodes CASIRLAGEYEQFF.

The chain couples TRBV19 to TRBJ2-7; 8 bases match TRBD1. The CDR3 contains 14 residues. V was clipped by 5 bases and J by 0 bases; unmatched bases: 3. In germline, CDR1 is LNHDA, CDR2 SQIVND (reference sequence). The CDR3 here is CASSSGGNSYEQYF. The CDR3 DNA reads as TGTGCCAGTAGTTCAGGGGGCAACTCCTACGAGCAGTACTTC.

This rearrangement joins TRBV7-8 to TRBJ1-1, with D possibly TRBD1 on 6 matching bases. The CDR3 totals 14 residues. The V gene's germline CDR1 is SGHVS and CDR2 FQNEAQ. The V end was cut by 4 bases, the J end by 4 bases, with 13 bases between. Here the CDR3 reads CASSSRMGATEAFF. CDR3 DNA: TGTGCCAGCAGCTCCCGAATGGGGGCCACTGAAGCTTTCTTT.

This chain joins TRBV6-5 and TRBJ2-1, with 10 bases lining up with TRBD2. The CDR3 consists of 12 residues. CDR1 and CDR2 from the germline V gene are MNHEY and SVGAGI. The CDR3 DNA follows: TGTGTTAGCGGGGGGTTTGACAATGAGCAGTTCTTC. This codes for CVSGGFDNEQFF.

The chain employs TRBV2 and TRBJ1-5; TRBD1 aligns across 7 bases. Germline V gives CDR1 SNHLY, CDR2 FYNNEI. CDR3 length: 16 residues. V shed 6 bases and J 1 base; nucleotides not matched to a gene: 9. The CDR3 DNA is TGTGCCAGCAGGACAGGGACGTCTGGGAGCAATCAGCCCCAGCATTTT. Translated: CASRTGTSGSNQPQHF.

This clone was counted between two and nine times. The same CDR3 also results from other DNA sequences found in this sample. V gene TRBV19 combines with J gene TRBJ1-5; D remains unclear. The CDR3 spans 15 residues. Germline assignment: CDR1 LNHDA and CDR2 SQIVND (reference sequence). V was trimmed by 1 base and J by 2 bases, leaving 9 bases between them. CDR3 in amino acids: CASSIGAGGNQPQHF. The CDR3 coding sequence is TGTGCCAGTAGTATAGGAGCTGGTGGCAATCAGCCCCAGCATTTT.

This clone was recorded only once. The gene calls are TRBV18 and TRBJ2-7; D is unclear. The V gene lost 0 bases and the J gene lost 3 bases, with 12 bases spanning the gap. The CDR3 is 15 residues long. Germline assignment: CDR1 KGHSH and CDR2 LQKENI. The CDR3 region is CASSPPNRKDYEQYF. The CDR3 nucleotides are TGTGCCAGCTCACCACCGAACAGAAAGGACTACGAGCAGTACTTC. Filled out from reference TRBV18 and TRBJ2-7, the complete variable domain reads NAGVMQNPRHLVRRRGQEARLRCSPMKGHSHVYWYRQLPEEGLKFMVYLQKENIIDESGMPKERFSAEFPKEGPSILRIQQVVRGDSAAYFCASSPPNRKDYEQYFGPGTRLTVT.

CDR3 in DNA: TGTGCCAGCAGCCTTCAAGCGGGTTCTAGCACAGATACGCAGTATTTT. Protein sequence: CASSLQAGSSTDTQYF. The chain carries TRBV7-9 and TRBJ2-3; maybe TRBD2 (6 bases). Trimming removed 5 bases at V and 0 bases at J, with 15 bases between. CDR3 length equals 16 residues. Per the germline V gene, CDR1 is SEHNR and CDR2 is FQNEAQ (reference sequence).

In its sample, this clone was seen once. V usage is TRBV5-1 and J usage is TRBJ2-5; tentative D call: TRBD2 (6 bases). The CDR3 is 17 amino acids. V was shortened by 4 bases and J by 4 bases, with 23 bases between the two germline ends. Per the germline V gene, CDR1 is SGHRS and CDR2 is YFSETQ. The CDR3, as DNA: TGCGCCAGCAGCCCCGGGGCGGCGGGGTCTACTCGAGAGACCCAGTACTTC. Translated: CASSPGAAGSTRETQYF.

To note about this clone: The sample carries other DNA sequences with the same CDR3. The CDR3 DNA sequence: TGTGCCAGCAGCGTAGCCCCGGGAGGAGGGGAGCAGTACTTC. As protein: CASSVAPGGGEQYF. The V gene is TRBV9, the J gene TRBJ2-7; TRBD2 matches 7 bases. CDR1 is SGDLS, CDR2 YYNGEE, per germline. J gave up 7 bases and V 0 bases, and 7 bases lay outside the gene matches. The CDR3 runs 14 residues.

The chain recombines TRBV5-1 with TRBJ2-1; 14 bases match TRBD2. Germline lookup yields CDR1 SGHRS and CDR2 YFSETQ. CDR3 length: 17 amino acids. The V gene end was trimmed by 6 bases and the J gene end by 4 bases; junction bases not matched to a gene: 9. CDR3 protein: CASIKTSGRALYNEQFF. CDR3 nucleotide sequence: TGCGCCAGCATCAAGACTAGCGGGAGGGCCTTGTACAATGAGCAGTTCTTC.

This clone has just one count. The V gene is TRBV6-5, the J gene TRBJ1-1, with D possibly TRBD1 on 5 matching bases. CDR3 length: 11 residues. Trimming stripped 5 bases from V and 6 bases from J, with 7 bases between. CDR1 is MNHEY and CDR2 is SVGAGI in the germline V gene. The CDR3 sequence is CASSTGSEAFF. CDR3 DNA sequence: TGTGCCAGCAGTACAGGTTCTGAAGCTTTCTTT.

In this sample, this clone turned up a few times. The chain's CDR3 is CASSPTGSPEAFF. The CDR3 DNA sequence: TGCGCCAGCAGCCCGACGGGAAGCCCTGAAGCTTTCTTT. The rearrangement links TRBV5-1 to TRBJ1-1; D gene unclear. Trimming shortened V by 4 bases and J by 6 bases, and 13 bases separated the two germline ends. Germline CDR1 and CDR2: SGHRS and YFSETQ. The CDR3 contains 13 residues.

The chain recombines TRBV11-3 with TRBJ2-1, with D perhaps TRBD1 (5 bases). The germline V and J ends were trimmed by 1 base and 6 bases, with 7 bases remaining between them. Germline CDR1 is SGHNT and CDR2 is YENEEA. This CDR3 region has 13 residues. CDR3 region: CASSLGRVNEQFF. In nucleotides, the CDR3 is TGTGCCAGCAGCTTAGGCAGGGTCAATGAGCAGTTCTTC.

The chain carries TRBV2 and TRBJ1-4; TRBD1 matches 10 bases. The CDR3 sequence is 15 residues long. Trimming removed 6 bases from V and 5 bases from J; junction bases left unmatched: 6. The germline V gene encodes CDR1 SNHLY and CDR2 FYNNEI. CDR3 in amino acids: CASSRPGQGNEKLFF. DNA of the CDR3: TGTGCCAGCAGCCGCCCGGGACAGGGGAATGAAAAACTGTTTTTT. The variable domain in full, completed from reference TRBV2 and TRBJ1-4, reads EPEVTQTPSHQVTQMGQEVILRCVPISNHLYFYWYRQILGQKVEFLVSFYNNEISEKSEIFDDQFSVERPDGSNFTLKIRSTKLEDSAMYFCASSRPGQGNEKLFFGSGTQLSVL.

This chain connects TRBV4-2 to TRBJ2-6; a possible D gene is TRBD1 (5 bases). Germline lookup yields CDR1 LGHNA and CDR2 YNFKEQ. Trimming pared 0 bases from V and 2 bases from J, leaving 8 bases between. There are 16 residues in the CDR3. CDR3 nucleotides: TGTGCCAGCAGCCAAGAGAGCAGGGCTGGGGCCAACGTCCTGACTTTC. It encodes CASSQESRAGANVLTF.

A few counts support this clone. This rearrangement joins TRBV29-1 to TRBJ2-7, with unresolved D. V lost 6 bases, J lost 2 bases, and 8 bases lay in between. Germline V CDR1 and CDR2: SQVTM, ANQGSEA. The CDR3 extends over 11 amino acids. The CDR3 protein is CSVKPAYEQYF. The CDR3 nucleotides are TGCAGCGTGAAACCAGCCTACGAGCAGTACTTC.

CDR3 nucleotides: TGTGCCAGCAGCATCCTTGGACAGGGGGCCCCTGGGGCCAACGTCCTGACTTTC. Translated: CASSILGQGAPGANVLTF. V usage is TRBV7-8 and J usage is TRBJ2-6; 11 bases agree with TRBD1. Trimming at V came to 5 bases and at J to 2 bases, leaving 8 bases not matched to a gene. The CDR3 runs to 18 residues. Looked up from germline, CDR1 is SGHVS and CDR2 is FQNEAQ.

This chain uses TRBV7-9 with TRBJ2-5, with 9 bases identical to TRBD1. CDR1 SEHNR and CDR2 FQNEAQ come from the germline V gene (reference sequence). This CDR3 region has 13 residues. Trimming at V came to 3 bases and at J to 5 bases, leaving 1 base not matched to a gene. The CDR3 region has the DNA TGTGCCAGCAGCTTTGACAGGGGGGAGACCCAGTACTTC. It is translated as CASSFDRGETQYF.

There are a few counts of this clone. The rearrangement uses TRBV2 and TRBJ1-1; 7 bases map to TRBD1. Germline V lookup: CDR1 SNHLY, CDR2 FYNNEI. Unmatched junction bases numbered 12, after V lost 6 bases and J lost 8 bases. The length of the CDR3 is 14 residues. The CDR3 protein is CASRAKGGEVEAFF. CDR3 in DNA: TGTGCCAGCAGGGCCAAAGGGGGCGAGGTGGAAGCTTTCTTT.

CDR3 sequence: CASSLTGQGDTEAFF. CDR3 DNA: TGTGCCAGCAGCTTAACCGGACAGGGGGACACTGAAGCTTTCTTT. The J gene is TRBJ1-1, the V gene TRBV7-9, with 10 bases that match TRBD1. The CDR3 totals 15 residues. Germline CDR1 and CDR2: SEHNR and FQNEAQ (reference sequence). V was clipped by 2 bases and J by 3 bases; unmatched bases: 3.